This T cell receptor beta chain was documented in a study of T cells in Graves' hyperthyroidism and ophthalmopathy. CDR3 length: 15 amino acids. The junction had 12 bases not matched to a gene; V was cut back by 4 bases and J by 7 bases. Germline loops: CDR1 SGHTA, CDR2 FQGNSA. Researchers barred patients who had uncontrolled infection, other autoimmune disease, pregnancy or lactation. Researchers took RNA transcripts and amplified the TCR beta CDR3 regions from them. First-round RT-PCR with HTBI primers amplified the TCR CDR3 region. TCRdb re-called the multiplex PCR reads with MiXCR, one entry per CDR3 protein. The profile shows hundreds of thousands of distinct CDR3 sequences, around 39% of them singletons. Whole-study findings and limits: A model built on 13 V-J features separated ophthalmopathy from stable hyperthyroidism. Ophthalmopathy, which appeared later, was predicted by the model a median about 5.9 months before onset.

This clonotype was counted ten times or more. Its target is not known. This rearrangement joins TRBV7-2 to TRBJ2-7, with 8 positions matching TRBD2. The sequence derives from a man between 18 and 35 years old with Graves' hyperthyroidism. The sample consisted of blood. The CDR3, as DNA: TGTGCCAGCAGCTGGTTTAGCGGGGCCTCTCAGGAGCAGTACTTC. Translating gives CASSWFSGASQEQYF.